Each of the 14 T cell receptor beta chains below was sequenced from the same sample in a study of shared clonotypes between healthy human individuals. The assay was immunoSEQ multiplex PCR, and TCRdb's table has in-frame clones only and misses some. The profile shows under 600,000 clones, around 81% of them singletons. Sequenced sample: PBMCs. These receptors were taken from a woman in her forties in good health. Some clones in this sample may be carry-over from other donors' samples.

V usage is TRBV7-2 and J usage is TRBJ1-1; D is perhaps TRBD1 (6 bases). V was clipped by 3 bases and J by 1 base, with 9 bases between them. This CDR3 has 14 residues. The germline V gene encodes CDR1 SGHTA and CDR2 FQGNSA. CDR3 nucleotides: TGTGCCAGCAGCTTTCGCAGGGGGAACACTGAAGCTTTCTTT. The encoded protein is CASSFRRGNTEAFF.

This clone was seen only a few times. The chain uses TRBV2 and TRBJ1-5; 9 bases align to TRBD1. V lost 6 bases and J lost 5; bases outside the gene matches: 8. Germline V gene lookup returns CDR1 SNHLY and CDR2 FYNNEI. This CDR3 is 15 amino acids long. The CDR3 nucleotides are TGTGCCAGCAGCAAACAGGGGGCGTTCGATCAGCCCCAGCATTTT. Translated: CASSKQGAFDQPQHF. The complete variable domain, with remaining parts taken from reference TRBV2 and TRBJ1-5, reads EPEVTQTPSHQVTQMGQEVILRCVPISNHLYFYWYRQILGQKVEFLVSFYNNEISEKSEIFDDQFSVERPDGSNFTLKIRSTKLEDSAMYFCASSKQGAFDQPQHFGDGTRLSIL.

This chain joins TRBV27 and TRBJ2-5, with 7 bases fitting TRBD2. The CDR3 is 13 amino acids. CDR1 MNHEY and CDR2 SMNVEV come from the germline V gene (reference sequence). J lost 4 bases, V lost 6 bases, and 5 bases had no gene match. Here the CDR3 DNA reads TGTGCCAGCAGGAGACGGGAGGCAGAGACCCAGTACTTC. It codes for CASRRREAETQYF.

CDR3: CASSPRKDNILSTDTQYF. In DNA, the CDR3 is TGTGCCAGCAGCCCCCGGAAGGATAATATTCTTAGCACAGATACGCAGTATTTT. The chain links TRBV11-1 to TRBJ2-3; D is unresolved. The CDR3 runs 18 residues. V shed 5 bases and J shed 0 bases, with 21 bases lying between them. Germline CDR1 is SGHAT and CDR2 is FQDESV (reference sequence). The variable domain in full, with the rest retrieved from reference TRBV11-1 and TRBJ2-3, is EAEVAQSPRYKITEKSQAVAFWCDPISGHATLYWYRQILGQGPELLVQFQDESVVDDSQLPKDRFSAERLKGVDSTLKIQPAELGDSAMYLCASSPRKDNILSTDTQYFGPGTRLTVL.

The CDR3 DNA reads TGTGCCAGTAGTGTACCAGGGGGCAACTATGGCTACACCTTC. Its translation: CASSVPGGNYGYTF. The gene calls are TRBV19 and TRBJ1-2; 8 nucleotides match TRBD1. This CDR3 comprises 14 residues. The V gene's germline CDR1 is LNHDA and CDR2 SQIVND (reference sequence). Trimming removed 5 bases from V and 2 bases from J; junction bases left unmatched: 4.

The table lists this clone with many counts. This sample includes further DNA sequences coding for the same CDR3. V gene TRBV18 combines with J gene TRBJ1-1; D unresolved. The CDR3 runs to 14 residues. CDR1 is KGHSH and CDR2 is LQKENI in the germline V gene. Deletions cut 6 bases from V and 0 bases from J, with 11 bases between. The CDR3 reads CASSAEFVNTEAFF. DNA for the CDR3: TGTGCCAGCTCCGCTGAATTCGTGAACACTGAAGCTTTCTTT. Together with reference TRBV18 and TRBJ1-1, the CDR3 gives the full variable domain: NAGVMQNPRHLVRRRGQEARLRCSPMKGHSHVYWYRQLPEEGLKFMVYLQKENIIDESGMPKERFSAEFPKEGPSILRIQQVVRGDSAAYFCASSAEFVNTEAFFGQGTRLTVV.

The chain links TRBV10-1 to TRBJ2-1; no firm D call. V shed 5 bases and J shed 4 bases, with 3 bases lying between them. Germline CDR1 and CDR2: WNHNN and SYGVQD (reference sequence). CDR3 length: 11 amino acids. The CDR3, as DNA: TGCGCCAGCAGTTCTTACAATGAGCAGTTCTTC. Its protein product is CASSSYNEQFF.

The chain is built from TRBV6-5 and TRBJ2-1; a possible D gene is TRBD1 (5 bases). The length of the CDR3 is 14 residues. Trimming left V 7 bases short and J 9 bases short, with 19 bases between. Germline V gene sequence: CDR1 MNHEY, CDR2 SVGAGI. The CDR3 nucleotides are TGTGCCAGCACCAAGGGGCAGGGATTGCGTGAGCAGTTCTTC. The encoded protein is CASTKGQGLREQFF.

V is TRBV2 and J is TRBJ1-2; D gene uncertain. Trimming cost V 3 bases and J 7 bases, with 9 bases left between them. The length of the CDR3 is 12 residues. Germline-derived CDR1 and CDR2 are SNHLY and FYNNEI. Written as DNA, the CDR3 is TGTGCCAGCAGTGAGAACGCCGCTGGCTACACCTTC. It yields the protein CASSENAAGYTF.

The rearrangement links TRBV5-6 to TRBJ1-4; TRBD1 matches at 8 bases. The CDR3 totals 13 residues. The V gene's germline CDR1 is SGHDT and CDR2 YYEEEE. With V trimmed by 4 bases and J by 6 bases, 2 bases remained unmatched. The CDR3 nucleotides are TGTGCCAGCAGCGCGGACAGGGATGAAAAACTGTTTTTT. Translated, it gives CASSADRDEKLFF.

This chain uses TRBV5-4 with TRBJ2-1, with no clear D. Germline CDR1 SGHNT, CDR2 YYREEE (reference sequence). The length of the CDR3 is 11 residues. V was pared by 3 bases and J by 7 bases, with 5 bases between. For the CDR3, the DNA is TGTGCCAGCAGCTCTATAAATGAGCAGTTCTTC. Its protein product is CASSSINEQFF.

The chain links TRBV28 to TRBJ1-2; D is ambiguous. This CDR3 comprises 12 residues. The germline V gene encodes CDR1 MDHEN and CDR2 SYDVKM. Trimming shortened V by 8 bases and J by 0 bases, and 7 bases separated the two germline ends. The CDR3 bases are TGTGCCAGCGGAGCAACTAACTATGGCTACACCTTC. This sequence encodes CASGATNYGYTF.

This chain connects TRBV5-1 to TRBJ2-5; D ambiguous. This CDR3 is 14 amino acids long. V lost 5 bases and J 2 bases, leaving 13 bases between the germline ends. Germline CDR1 and CDR2: SGHRS and YFSETQ. The CDR3 coding sequence is TGCGCCAGCAGTCGAGACGGAGAGCAAGAGACCCAGTACTTC. The encoded protein is CASSRDGEQETQYF. Drawing the rest from reference TRBV5-1 and TRBJ2-5, the complete variable domain is KAGVTQTPRYLIKTRGQQVTLSCSPISGHRSVSWYQQTPGQGLQFLFEYFSETQRNKGNFPGRFSGRQFSNSRSEMNVSTLELGDSALYLCASSRDGEQETQYFGPGTRLLVL.

V and J are TRBV19 and TRBJ1-1; 10 nucleotides agree with TRBD1. CDR3 length: 15 amino acids. Germline V gene data show CDR1 as LNHDA and CDR2 as SQIVND (reference sequence). With V trimmed by 4 bases and J by 3 bases, 5 bases remained unmatched. Written as DNA, the CDR3 is TGTGCCAGTAGTACCGACAGGGGGCAGGACACTGAAGCTTTCTTT. It encodes CASSTDRGQDTEAFF.